This T cell receptor (beta chain) was sequenced for a study of T cells after yellow fever vaccination. General study findings and limits: Abundant contaminating clonotypes from the bulk population could appear in FACS-sorted repertoires. Re-detected after boosting: most primary clones, 96% of CD4 and 80% to 90% of CD8. Only a minor proportion of clonotypes was detected across both CD4 and CD8 compartments.

Turning to this clonotype: Its specificity is not known.

This CDR3 has 17 amino acids. V shed 2 bases, J shed 4 bases, and the junction held 9 bases outside the gene matches. Germline V gene sequence: CDR1 SGHAT, CDR2 FQNNGV. 5'RACE template switching generated TCR cDNA, adding a universal primer site and UMIs. TCRdb independently ran MiXCR on the 5' RACE reads; one entry per CDR3 protein. The sample holds approximately 350,000 distinct CDR3 sequences; 11% are singletons and the top ten take roughly 18%. V gene TRBV11-2 combines with J gene TRBJ2-5, with TRBD2 identical over 11 bases. The specimen comprised PBMCs, sampled on the day of the first yellow fever vaccination. The source of this sequence is a man aged 18 to 29 who received the YFV17D yellow fever vaccine. CDR3 region: CASSLYARLAGGETQYF. CDR3 coding DNA: TGTGCCAGCAGCTTATACGCCAGGCTAGCGGGGGGAGAGACCCAGTACTTC.